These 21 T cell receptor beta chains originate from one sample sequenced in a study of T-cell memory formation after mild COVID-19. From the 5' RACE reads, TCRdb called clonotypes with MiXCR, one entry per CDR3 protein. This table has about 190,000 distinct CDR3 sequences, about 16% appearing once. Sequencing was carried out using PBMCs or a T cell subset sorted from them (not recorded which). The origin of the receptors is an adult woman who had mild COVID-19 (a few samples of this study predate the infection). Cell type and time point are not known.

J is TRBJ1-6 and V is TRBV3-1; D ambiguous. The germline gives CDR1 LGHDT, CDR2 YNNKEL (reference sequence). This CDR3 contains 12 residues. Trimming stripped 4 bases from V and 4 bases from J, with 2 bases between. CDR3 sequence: CASSLYNSPLHF. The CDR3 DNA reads TGTGCCAGCAGCCTGTATAATTCACCCCTCCACTTT.

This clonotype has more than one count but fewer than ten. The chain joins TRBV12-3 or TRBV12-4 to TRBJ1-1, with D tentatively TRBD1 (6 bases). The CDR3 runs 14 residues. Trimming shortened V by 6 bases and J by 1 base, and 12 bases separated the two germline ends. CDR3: CASRRPTGNTEAFF. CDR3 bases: TGTGCCAGCAGGCGCCCGACAGGGAACACTGAAGCTTTCTTT.

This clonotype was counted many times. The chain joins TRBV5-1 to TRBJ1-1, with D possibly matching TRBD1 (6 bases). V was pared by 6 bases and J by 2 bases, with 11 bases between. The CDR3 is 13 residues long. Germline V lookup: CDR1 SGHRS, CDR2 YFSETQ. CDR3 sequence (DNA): TGCGCCAGCAAGGGGGACCCAAACACTGAAGCTTTCTTT. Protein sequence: CASKGDPNTEAFF. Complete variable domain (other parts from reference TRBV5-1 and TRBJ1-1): KAGVTQTPRYLIKTRGQQVTLSCSPISGHRSVSWYQQTPGQGLQFLFEYFSETQRNKGNFPGRFSGRQFSNSRSEMNVSTLELGDSALYLCASKGDPNTEAFFGQGTRLTVV.

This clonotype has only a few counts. This chain's CDR3 is CASSERKDRAGTF. The CDR3 DNA reads TGTGCCAGCAGTGAAAGGAAGGACAGGGCGGGCACCTTC. The V gene is TRBV6-1, the J gene TRBJ1-2, with TRBD1 identical over 8 bases. Trimming at V came to 2 bases and at J to 13 bases, leaving 9 bases not matched to a gene. The V gene's germline CDR1 is MNHNS and CDR2 SASEGT. The CDR3 has 13 amino acids.

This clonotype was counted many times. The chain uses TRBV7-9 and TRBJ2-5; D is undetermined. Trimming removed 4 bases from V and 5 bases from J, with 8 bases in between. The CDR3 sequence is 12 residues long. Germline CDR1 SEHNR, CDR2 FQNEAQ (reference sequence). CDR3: CASSSDVETQYF. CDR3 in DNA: TGTGCCAGCAGCTCCGACGTGGAGACCCAGTACTTC.

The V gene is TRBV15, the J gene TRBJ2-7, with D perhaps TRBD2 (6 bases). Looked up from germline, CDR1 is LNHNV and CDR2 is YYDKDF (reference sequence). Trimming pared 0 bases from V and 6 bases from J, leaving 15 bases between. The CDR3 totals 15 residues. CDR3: CATSRERGGVGEQYF. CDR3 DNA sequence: TGTGCCACCAGCAGAGAACGTGGAGGGGTCGGCGAGCAGTACTTC. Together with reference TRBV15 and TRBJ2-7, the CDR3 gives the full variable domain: DAMVIQNPRYQVTQFGKPVTLSCSQTLNHNVMYWYQQKSSQAPKLLFHYYDKDFNNEADTPDNFQSRRPNTSFCFLDIRSPGLGDTAMYLCATSRERGGVGEQYFGPGTRLTVT.

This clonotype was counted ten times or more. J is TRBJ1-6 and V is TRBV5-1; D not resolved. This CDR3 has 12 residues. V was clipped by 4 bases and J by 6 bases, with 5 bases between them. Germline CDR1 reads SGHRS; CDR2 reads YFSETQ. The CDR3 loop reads CASSEGNSPLHF. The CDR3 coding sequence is TGCGCCAGCAGCGAGGGTAATTCACCCCTCCACTTT. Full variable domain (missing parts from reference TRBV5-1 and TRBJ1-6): KAGVTQTPRYLIKTRGQQVTLSCSPISGHRSVSWYQQTPGQGLQFLFEYFSETQRNKGNFPGRFSGRQFSNSRSEMNVSTLELGDSALYLCASSEGNSPLHFGNGTRLTVT.

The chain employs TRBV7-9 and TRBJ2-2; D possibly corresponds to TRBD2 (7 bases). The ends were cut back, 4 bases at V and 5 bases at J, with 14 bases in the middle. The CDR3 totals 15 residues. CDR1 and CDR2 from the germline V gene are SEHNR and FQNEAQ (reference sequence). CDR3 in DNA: TGTGCCAGCAGCTCGGCGGGGGCAGGAACCGGGGAGCTGTTTTTT. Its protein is CASSSAGAGTGELFF. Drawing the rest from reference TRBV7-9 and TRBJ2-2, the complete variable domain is DTGVSQNPRHKITKRGQNVTFRCDPISEHNRLYWYRQTLGQGPEFLTYFQNEAQLEKSRLLSDRFSAERPKGSFSTLEIQRTEQGDSAMYLCASSSAGAGTGELFFGEGSRLTVL.

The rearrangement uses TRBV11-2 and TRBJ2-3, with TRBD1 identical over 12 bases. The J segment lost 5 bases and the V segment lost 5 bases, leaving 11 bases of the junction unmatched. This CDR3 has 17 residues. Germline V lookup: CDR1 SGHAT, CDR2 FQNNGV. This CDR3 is CASSTLTGTGGRDTQYF. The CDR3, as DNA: TGTGCCAGCAGCACACTCACCGGGACAGGGGGCCGAGATACGCAGTATTTT.

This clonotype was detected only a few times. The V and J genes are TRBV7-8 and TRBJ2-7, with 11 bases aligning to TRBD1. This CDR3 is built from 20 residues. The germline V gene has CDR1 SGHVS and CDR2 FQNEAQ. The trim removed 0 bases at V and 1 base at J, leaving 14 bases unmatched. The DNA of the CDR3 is TGTGCCAGCAGCTTAGCGGGACAGGGGGTCACCTTAAGGCCATCCTACGAGCAGTACTTC. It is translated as CASSLAGQGVTLRPSYEQYF.

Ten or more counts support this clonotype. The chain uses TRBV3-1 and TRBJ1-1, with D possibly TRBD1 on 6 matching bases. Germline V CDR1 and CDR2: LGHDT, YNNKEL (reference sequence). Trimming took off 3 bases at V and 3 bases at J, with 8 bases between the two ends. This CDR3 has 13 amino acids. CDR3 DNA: TGTGCCAGCAGCCATCAGGGGCACACTGAAGCTTTCTTT. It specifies CASSHQGHTEAFF.

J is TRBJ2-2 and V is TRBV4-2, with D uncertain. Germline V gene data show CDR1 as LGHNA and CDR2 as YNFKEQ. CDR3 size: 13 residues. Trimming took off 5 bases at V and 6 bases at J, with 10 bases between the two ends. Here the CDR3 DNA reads TGTGCCAGCAGCGTACTAATGGCCGGGGAGCTGTTTTTT. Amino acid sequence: CASSVLMAGELFF.

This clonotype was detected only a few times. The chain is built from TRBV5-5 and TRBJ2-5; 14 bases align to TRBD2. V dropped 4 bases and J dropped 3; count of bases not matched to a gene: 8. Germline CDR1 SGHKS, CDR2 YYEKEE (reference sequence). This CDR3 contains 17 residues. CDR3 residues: CASSIRLAGGPEETQYF. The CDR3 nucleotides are TGTGCCAGCAGCATCCGACTAGCGGGAGGGCCGGAAGAGACCCAGTACTTC.

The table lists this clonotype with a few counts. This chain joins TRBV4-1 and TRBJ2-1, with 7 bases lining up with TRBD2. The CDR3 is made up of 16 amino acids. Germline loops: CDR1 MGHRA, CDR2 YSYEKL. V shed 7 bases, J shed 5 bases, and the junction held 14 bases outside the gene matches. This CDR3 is CASTLERGGKNNEQFF. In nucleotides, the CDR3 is TGCGCCAGCACCCTAGAGCGGGGCGGGAAGAACAATGAGCAGTTCTTC.

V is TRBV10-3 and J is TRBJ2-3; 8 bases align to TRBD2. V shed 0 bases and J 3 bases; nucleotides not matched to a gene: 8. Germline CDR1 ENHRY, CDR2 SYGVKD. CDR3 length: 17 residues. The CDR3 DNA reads TGTGCCATCAGTGAGTCATCCGGGACTAGTGGAACAGATACGCAGTATTTT. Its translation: CAISESSGTSGTDTQYF.

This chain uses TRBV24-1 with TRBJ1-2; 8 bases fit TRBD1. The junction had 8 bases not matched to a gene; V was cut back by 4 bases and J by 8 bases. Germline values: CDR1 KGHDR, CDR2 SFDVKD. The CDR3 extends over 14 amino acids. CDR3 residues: CATSDRTGTFGYTF. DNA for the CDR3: TGTGCCACCAGTGACCGGACAGGGACTTTCGGCTACACCTTC.

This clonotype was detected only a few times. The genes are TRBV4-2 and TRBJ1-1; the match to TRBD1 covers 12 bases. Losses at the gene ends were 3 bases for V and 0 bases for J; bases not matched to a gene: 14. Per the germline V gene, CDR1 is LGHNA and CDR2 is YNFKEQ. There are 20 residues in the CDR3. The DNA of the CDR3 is TGTGCCAGCAGCCAGAAAATTCCGGGACAGGGGGCAAAATTGAACACTGAAGCTTTCTTT. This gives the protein CASSQKIPGQGAKLNTEAFF.

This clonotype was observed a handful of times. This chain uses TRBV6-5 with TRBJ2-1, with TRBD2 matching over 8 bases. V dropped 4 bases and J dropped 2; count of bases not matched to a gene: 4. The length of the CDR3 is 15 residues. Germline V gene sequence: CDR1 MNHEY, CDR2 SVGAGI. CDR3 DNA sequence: TGTGCCAGCAGTTGGGTGACTAGCGCCTACAATGAGCAGTTCTTC. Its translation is CASSWVTSAYNEQFF.

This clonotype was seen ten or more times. Here the CDR3 DNA reads TGTGCCAGCAGCTTAGGGGTGAGGGGGGCGACCTCCTACGAGCAGTACTTC. This sequence encodes CASSLGVRGATSYEQYF. The genes are TRBV7-6 and TRBJ2-7; possibly TRBD1 or TRBD2 for D (6 bases each). Trimming stripped 1 base from V and 0 bases from J, with 16 bases between. Germline loops: CDR1 SGHVS, CDR2 FNYEAQ. This CDR3 contains 17 residues.

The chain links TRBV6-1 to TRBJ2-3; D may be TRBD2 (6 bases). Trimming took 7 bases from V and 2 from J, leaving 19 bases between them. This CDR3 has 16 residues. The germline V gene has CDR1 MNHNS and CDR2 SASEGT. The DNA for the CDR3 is TGTGCCAGCAAAAGCAAAGTGGAGGGGACCACAGATACGCAGTATTTT. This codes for CASKSKVEGTTDTQYF.

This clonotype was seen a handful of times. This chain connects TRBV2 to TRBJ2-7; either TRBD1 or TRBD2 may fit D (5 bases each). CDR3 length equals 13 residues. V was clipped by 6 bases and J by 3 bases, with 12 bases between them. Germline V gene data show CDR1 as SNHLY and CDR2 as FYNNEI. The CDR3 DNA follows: TGTGCCAGCAGCGCCGGGACCAACTACGAGCAGTACTTC. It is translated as CASSAGTNYEQYF.